The clone carrying this T cell receptor (beta chain) showed up just once. Its antigen is unknown. This entry is derived from a study of shared clonotypes between healthy human individuals. This CDR3 region has 15 residues. Trimming removed 1 base at V and 5 bases at J, with 15 bases between. In germline, CDR1 is LNHDA, CDR2 SQIVND (reference sequence). The study's findings and limits: Clonotypes shared by all four donors outscored non-shared clonotypes in generation probability. Larger estimated richness was generally recorded for naive subsets relative to memory subsets.

Each subset's genomic DNA was split evenly across several immunoSEQ plates. Assay: immunoSEQ multiplex PCR; the TCRdb copy retains only in-frame clones and omits some. Counted here are some 2,100,000 clones, more than 90% occurring once; the ten biggest clones make up roughly 0.13%. The sequencing sample was made of naive CD4+ T cells sorted from blood. Regarding subset: CD45RA+ positively selected. The sequence came from a man aged 18 to 30 in good health. This chain connects TRBV19 to TRBJ2-7, with D perhaps TRBD2 (6 bases). Here the CDR3 reads CASSIAPGVVNEQYF. The DNA for the CDR3 is TGTGCCAGTAGTATAGCCCCGGGGGTTGTCAACGAGCAGTACTTC.